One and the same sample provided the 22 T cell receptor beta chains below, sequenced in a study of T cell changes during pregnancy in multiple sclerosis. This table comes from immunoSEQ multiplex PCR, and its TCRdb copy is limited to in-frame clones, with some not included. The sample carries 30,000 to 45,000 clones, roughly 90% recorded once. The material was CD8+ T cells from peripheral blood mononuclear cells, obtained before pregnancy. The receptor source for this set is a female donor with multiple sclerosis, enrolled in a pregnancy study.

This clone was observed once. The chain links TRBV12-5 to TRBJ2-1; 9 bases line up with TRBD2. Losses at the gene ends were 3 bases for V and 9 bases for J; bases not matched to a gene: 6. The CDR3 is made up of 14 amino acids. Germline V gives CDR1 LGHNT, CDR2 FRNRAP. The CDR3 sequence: CASGFGGGAGEQFF. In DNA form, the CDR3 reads TGTGCTAGTGGTTTTGGCGGGGGGGCCGGTGAGCAGTTCTTC.

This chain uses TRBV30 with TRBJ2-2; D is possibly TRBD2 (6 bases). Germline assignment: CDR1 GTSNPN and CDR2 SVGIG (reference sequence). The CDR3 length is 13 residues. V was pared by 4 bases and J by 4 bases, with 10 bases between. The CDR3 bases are TGTGCCTGGACCAACGGGGGCACCGGGGAGCTGTTTTTT. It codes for CAWTNGGTGELFF.

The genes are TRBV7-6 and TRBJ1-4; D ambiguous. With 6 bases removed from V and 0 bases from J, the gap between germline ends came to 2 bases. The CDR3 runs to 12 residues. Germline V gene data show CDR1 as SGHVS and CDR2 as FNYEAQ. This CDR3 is CASSTTNEKLFF. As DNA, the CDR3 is TGTGCCAGCAGTACAACTAATGAAAAACTGTTTTTT.

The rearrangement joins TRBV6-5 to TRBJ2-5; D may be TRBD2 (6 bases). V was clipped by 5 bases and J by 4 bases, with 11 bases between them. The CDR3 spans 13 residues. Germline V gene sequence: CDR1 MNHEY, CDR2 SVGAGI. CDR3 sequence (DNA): TGTGCCAGCAGTATCGGGACTGCAGAGACCCAGTACTTC. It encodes CASSIGTAETQYF.

The CDR3 protein is CASSLVTTGNYEQYF. The CDR3 DNA is TGTGCCAGCAGCTTAGTTACGACAGGGAATTACGAGCAGTACTTC. The V gene is TRBV7-9, the J gene TRBJ2-5; 7 bases line up with TRBD1. The assigned J gene may be wrong: the sequence end matches TRBJ2-7 better. The CDR3 spans 15 residues. The germline V gene has CDR1 SEHNR and CDR2 FQNEAQ (reference sequence).

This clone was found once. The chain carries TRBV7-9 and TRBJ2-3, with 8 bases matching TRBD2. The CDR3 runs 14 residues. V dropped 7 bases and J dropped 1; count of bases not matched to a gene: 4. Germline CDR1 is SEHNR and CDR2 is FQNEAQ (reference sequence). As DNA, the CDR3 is TGTGCCAGCACTCTCGGGGGGGGCACAGATACGCAGTATTTT. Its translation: CASTLGGGTDTQYF. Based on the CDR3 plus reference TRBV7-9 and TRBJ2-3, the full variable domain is DTGVSQNPRHKITKRGQNVTFRCDPISEHNRLYWYRQTLGQGPEFLTYFQNEAQLEKSRLLSDRFSAERPKGSFSTLEIQRTEQGDSAMYLCASTLGGGTDTQYFGPGTRLTVL.

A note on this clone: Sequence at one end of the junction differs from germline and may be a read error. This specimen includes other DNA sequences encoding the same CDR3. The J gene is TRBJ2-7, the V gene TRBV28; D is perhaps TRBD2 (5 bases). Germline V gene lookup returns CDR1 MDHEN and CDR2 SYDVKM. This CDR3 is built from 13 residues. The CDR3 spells CASSGVRRYEQYF. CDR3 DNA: TGTGCCAGCAGCGGGGTGAGACGTTACGAACAGTACTTC.

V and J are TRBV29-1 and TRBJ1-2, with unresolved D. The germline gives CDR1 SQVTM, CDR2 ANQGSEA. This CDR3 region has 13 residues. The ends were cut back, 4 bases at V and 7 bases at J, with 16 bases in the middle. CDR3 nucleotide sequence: TGCAGCGTTGTGTATCCGGAGCCGGGTGGCTACACCTTC. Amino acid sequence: CSVVYPEPGGYTF.

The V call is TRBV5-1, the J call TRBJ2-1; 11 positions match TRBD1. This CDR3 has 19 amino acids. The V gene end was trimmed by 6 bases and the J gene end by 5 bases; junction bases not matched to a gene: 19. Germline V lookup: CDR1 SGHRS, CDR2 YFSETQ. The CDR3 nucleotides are TGCGCCAGCACCTACTTGGGACAGGGGGATTGGAGGTCCCACAATGAGCAGTTCTTC. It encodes CASTYLGQGDWRSHNEQFF.

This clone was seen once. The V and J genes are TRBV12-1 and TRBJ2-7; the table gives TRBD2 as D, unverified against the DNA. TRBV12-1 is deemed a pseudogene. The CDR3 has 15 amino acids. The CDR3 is CASSFVGLAGYEQYF. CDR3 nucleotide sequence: TGTGCCAGCAGCTTTGTGGGACTAGCGGGATACGAGCAGTACTTC.

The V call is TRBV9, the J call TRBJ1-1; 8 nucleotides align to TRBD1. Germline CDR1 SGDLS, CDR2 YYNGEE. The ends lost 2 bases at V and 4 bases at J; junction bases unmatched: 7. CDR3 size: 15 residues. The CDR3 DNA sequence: TGTGCCAGCAGCGTTTCCAGGACAGGGACCACTGAAGCTTTCTTT. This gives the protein CASSVSRTGTTEAFF.

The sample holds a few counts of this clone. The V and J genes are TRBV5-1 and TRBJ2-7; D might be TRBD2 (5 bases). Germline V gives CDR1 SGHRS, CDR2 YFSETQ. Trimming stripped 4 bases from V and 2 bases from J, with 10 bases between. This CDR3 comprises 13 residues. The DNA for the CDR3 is TGCGCCAGCAGCCACGGACTCGCCTACGAGCAGTACTTC. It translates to CASSHGLAYEQYF. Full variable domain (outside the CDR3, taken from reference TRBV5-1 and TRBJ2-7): KAGVTQTPRYLIKTRGQQVTLSCSPISGHRSVSWYQQTPGQGLQFLFEYFSETQRNKGNFPGRFSGRQFSNSRSEMNVSTLELGDSALYLCASSHGLAYEQYFGPGTRLTVT.

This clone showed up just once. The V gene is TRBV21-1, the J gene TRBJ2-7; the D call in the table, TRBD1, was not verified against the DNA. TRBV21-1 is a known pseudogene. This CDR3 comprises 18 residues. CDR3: CASSKEGPTGKGRYEQYF. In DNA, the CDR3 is TGTGCCAGCAGCAAAGAGGGGCCCACAGGGAAGGGTCGCTACGAGCAGTACTTC.

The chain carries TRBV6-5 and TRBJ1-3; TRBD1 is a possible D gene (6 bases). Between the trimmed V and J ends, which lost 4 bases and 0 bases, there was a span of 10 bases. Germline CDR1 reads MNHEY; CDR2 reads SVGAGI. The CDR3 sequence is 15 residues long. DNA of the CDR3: TGTGCCAGCAGTTTAACAGGGATCTCTGGAAACACCATATATTTT. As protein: CASSLTGISGNTIYF.

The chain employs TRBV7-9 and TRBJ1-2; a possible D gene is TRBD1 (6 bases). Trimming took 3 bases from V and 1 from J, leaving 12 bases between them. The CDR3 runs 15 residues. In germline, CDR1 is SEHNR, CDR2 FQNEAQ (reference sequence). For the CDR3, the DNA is TGTGCCAGCAGCTTGGGACAAAGCAATAACTATGGCTACACCTTC. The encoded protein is CASSLGQSNNYGYTF. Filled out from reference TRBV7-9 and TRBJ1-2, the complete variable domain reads DTGVSQNPRHKITKRGQNVTFRCDPISEHNRLYWYRQTLGQGPEFLTYFQNEAQLEKSRLLSDRFSAERPKGSFSTLEIQRTEQGDSAMYLCASSLGQSNNYGYTFGSGTRLTVV.

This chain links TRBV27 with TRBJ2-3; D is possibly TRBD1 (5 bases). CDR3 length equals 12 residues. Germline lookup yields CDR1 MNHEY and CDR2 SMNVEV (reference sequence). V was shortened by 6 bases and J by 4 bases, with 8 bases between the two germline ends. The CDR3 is CASSVGADTQYF. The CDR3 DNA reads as TGTGCCAGCAGCGTAGGGGCAGATACGCAGTATTTT.

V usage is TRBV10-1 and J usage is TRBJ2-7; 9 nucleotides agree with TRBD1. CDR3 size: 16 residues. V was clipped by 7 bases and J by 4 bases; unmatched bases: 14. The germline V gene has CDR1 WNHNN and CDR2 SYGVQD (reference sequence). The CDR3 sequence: CASNSDPGQGIYEQYF. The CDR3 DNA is TGCGCCAGCAACTCCGACCCGGGACAGGGAATATACGAGCAGTACTTC.

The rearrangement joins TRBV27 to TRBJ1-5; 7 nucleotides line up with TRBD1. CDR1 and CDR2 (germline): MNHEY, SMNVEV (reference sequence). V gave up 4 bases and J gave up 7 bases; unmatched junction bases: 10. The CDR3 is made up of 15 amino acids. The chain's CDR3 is CASSYTGAPGQPQHF. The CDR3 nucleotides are TGTGCCAGCAGTTATACAGGGGCCCCCGGGCAGCCCCAGCATTTT.

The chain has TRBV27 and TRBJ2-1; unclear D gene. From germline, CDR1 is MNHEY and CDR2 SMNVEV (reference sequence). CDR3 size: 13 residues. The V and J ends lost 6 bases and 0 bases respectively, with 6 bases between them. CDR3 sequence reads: CASSLSSYNEQFF. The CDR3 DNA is TGTGCCAGCAGCTTGAGCTCCTACAATGAGCAGTTCTTC.

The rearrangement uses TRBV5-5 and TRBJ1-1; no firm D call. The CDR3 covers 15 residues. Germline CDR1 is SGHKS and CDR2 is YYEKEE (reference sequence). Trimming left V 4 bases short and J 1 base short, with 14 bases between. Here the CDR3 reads CASSDDTYANTEAFF. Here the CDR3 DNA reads TGTGCCAGCAGCGACGACACCTATGCGAACACTGAAGCTTTCTTT.

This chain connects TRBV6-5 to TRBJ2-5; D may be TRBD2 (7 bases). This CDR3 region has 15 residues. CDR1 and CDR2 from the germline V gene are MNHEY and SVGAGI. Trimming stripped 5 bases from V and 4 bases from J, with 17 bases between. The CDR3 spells CASSKGGGGGETQYF. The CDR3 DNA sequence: TGTGCCAGCAGTAAAGGGGGAGGGGGAGGAGAGACCCAGTACTTC.

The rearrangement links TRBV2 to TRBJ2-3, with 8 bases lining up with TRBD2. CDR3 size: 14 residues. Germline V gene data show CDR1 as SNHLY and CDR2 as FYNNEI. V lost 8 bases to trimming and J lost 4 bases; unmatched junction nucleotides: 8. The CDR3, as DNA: TGTGCCAGCCCAGCGGGAGTGGAGTCAGATACGCAGTATTTT. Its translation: CASPAGVESDTQYF.